This section outlines one TCR beta chain sequence together with its context. Its target is not known. The CDR3 is 12 residues long. V was trimmed by 6 bases and J by 5 bases, leaving 14 bases between them. Per germline, CDR1 SQVTM and CDR2 ANQGSEA. This entry comes from a study of CD8+ T cells in alopecia areata. RNA, once extracted, was reverse transcribed into cDNA for use as the sequencing template. Clones were sequenced by immunoSEQ multiplex PCR, and TCRdb holds only the in-frame ones, with some missing. The sample contains 150,000 or so clones, approximately 50% of which appear only once. Lesional scalp punch biopsies and peripheral blood were collected from alopecia areata patients. Study conclusions and caveats: In scalp samples, resident alphabeta T cells of normal skin are also sequenced.

This chain links TRBV29-1 with TRBJ2-7; the D gene is possibly TRBD2 (6 bases). The sequence was obtained from a human donor with alopecia areata. The sample consisted of CD4+ T cells sorted from blood. This CDR3 is CSVRRAPNEQYF. CDR3 nucleotide sequence: TGCAGCGTGAGGAGGGCGCCGAACGAGCAGTACTTC.